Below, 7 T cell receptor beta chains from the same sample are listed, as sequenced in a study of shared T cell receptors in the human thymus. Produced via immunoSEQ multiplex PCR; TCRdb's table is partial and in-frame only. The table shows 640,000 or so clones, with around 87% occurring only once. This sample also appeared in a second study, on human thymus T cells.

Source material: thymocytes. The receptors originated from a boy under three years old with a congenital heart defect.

The CDR3 coding sequence is TGTGCCACCATACACGACGGGGACAGAGCTTACGAGCAGTACTTC. Translating it yields CATIHDGDRAYEQYF. The rearrangement links TRBV27 to TRBJ2-7, with TRBD1 identical over 7 bases. Trimming at V came to 10 bases and at J to 4 bases, leaving 16 bases not matched to a gene. CDR1 and CDR2 (germline): MNHEY, SMNVEV (reference sequence). The CDR3 runs to 15 residues.

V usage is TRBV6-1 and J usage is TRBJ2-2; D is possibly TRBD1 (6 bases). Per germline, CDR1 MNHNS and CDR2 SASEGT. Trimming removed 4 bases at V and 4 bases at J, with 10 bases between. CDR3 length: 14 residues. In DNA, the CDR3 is TGTGCCAGCAGTGCAGGGGCGCGCACCGGGGAGCTGTTTTTT. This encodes CASSAGARTGELFF.

The CDR3: CASSLAGGVHQPQHF. The CDR3, as DNA: TGCGCCAGCAGCTTGGCTGGCGGGGTTCATCAGCCCCAGCATTTT. V and J are TRBV5-1 and TRBJ1-5; D call uncertain. Germline-derived CDR1 and CDR2 are SGHRS and YFSETQ. The CDR3 totals 15 residues. V was clipped by 0 bases and J by 5 bases, with 12 bases between them.

In DNA, the CDR3 is TGTGCCAGCAGCCCGTGGACAGGGGCGAGGGAGACCCAGTACTTC. This gives the protein CASSPWTGARETQYF. The chain combines TRBV7-2 with TRBJ2-5; 9 bases agree with TRBD1. Germline loops: CDR1 SGHTA, CDR2 FQGNSA. CDR3 length: 15 amino acids. Trimming removed 5 bases from V and 5 bases from J; junction bases left unmatched: 9. The entire variable domain, with the rest obtained from reference TRBV7-2 and TRBJ2-5, is as follows: GAGVSQSPSNKVTEKGKDVELRCDPISGHTALYWYRQSLGQGLEFLIYFQGNSAPDKSGLPSDRFSAERTGGSVSTLTIQRTQQEDSAVYLCASSPWTGARETQYFGPGTRLLVL.

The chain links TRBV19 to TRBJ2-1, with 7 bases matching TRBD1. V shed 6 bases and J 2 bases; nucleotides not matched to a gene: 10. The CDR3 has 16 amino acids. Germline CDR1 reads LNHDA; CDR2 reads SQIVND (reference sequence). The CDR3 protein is CASRSSTGSPYNEQFF. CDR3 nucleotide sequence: TGTGCCAGTAGGTCCTCGACAGGGTCCCCCTACAATGAGCAGTTCTTC.

CDR3 sequence reads: CASSFWLAGPTDTQYF. The CDR3 nucleotides read TGTGCCAGCAGTTTTTGGCTAGCGGGCCCCACAGATACGCAGTATTTT. This sequence joins TRBV27 and TRBJ2-3; 8 bases are a match to TRBD2. CDR3 length equals 16 residues. Germline V gene lookup returns CDR1 MNHEY and CDR2 SMNVEV (reference sequence). J was trimmed by 2 bases and V by 3 bases; bases with no gene match: 7.

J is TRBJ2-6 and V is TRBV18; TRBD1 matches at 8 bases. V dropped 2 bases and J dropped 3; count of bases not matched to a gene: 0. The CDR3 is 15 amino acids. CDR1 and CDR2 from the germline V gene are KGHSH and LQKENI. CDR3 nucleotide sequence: TGTGCCAGCTCACCAGACAGGGGTGGGGCCAACGTCCTGACTTTC. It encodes CASSPDRGGANVLTF.